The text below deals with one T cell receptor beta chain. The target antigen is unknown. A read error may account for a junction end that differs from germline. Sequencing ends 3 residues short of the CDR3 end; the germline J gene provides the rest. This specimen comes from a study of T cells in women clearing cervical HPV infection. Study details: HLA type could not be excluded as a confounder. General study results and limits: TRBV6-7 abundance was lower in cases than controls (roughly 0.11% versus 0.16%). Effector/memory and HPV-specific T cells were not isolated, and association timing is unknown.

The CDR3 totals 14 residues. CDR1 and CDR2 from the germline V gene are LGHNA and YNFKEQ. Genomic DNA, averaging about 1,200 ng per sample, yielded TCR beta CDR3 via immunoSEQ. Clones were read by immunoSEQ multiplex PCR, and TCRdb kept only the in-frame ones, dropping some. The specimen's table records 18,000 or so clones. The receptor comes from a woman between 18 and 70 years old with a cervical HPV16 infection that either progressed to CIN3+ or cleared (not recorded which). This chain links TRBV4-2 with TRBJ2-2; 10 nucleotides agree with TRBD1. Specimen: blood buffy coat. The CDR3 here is CASSRDRGTGELFF. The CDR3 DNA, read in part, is TGCGCCAGCAGCCGGGACAGGGGAACCGGGGAG.